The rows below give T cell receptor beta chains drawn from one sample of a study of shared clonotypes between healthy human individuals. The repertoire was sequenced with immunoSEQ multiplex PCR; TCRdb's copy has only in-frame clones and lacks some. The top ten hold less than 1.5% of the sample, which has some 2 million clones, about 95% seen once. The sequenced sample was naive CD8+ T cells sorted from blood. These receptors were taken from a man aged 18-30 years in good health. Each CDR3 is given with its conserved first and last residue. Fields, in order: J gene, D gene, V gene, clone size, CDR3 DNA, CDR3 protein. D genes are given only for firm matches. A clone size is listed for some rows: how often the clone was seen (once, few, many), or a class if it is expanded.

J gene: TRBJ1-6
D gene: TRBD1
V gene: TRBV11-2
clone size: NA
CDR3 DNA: TGTGCCAGCAGCTTAACATCCAGGGGGAATTCACCCCTCCACTTT
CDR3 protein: CASSLTSRGNSPLHF

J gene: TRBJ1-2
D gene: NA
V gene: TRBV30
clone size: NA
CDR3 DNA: TGTGCCTGGAGTGTCGGACAGAGCTATGGCTACACCTTC
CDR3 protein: CAWSVGQSYGYTF

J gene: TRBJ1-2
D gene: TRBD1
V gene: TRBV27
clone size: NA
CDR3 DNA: TGTGCCAGCAGTTTAACCGGGACAGGGGGCAGTTGGAACTATGGCTACACCTTC
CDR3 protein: CASSLTGTGGSWNYGYTF

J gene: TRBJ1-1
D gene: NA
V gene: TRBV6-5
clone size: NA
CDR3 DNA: TGTGCCAGCAGGGACCACTTGAACACTGAAGCTTTCTTT
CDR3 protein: CASRDHLNTEAFF

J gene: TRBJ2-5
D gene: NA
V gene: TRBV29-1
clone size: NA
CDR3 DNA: TGCAGCGTTGAGTTTGGGGAAGAGACCCAGTACTTC
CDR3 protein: CSVEFGEETQYF

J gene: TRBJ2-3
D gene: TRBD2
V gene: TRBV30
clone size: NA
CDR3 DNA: TGTGCCTGGTCCGGGCTGAGCGGGGCAGATACGCAGTATTTT
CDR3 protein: CAWSGLSGADTQYF

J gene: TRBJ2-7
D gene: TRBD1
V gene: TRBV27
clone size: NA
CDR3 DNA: TGTGCCAGCAGTTTCTTGGACAGGGTCTACGAGCAGTACTTC
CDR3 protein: CASSFLDRVYEQYF

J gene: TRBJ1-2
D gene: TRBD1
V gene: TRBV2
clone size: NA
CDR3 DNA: TGTGCCAGCAGTGGGACAGGGCTTCGGTATGGCTACACCTTC
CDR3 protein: CASSGTGLRYGYTF

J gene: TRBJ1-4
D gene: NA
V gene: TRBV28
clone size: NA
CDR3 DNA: TGTGCCAGCAGTTTATACCAGGCTGATAATGAAAAACTGTTTTTT
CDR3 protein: CASSLYQADNEKLFF

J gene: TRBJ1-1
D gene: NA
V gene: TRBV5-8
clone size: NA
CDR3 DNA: TGTGCCAGCAGCTGGTCAGGGATGGGCACTGAAGCTTTCTTT
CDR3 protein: CASSWSGMGTEAFF

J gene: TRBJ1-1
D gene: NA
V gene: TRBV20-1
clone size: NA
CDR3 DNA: TGCAGTGCTAGAACGGGGACTGAAGCTTTCTTT
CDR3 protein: CSARTGTEAFF

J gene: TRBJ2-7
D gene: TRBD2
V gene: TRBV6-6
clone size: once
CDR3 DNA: TGTGCCAGCAGTTACTCTAGCGGGGGGGCCCACGAGCAGTACTTC
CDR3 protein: CASSYSSGGAHEQYF

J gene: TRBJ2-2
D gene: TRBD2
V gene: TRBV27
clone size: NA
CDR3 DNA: TGTGCCAGCAGTTTCCTAGCGGGGGGGCCCACCGGGGAGCTGTTTTTT
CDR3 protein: CASSFLAGGPTGELFF

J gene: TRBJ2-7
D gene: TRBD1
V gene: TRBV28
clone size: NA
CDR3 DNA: TGTGCCAGCAGGGGGGACAGCTACGAGCAGTACTTC
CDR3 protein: CASRGDSYEQYF

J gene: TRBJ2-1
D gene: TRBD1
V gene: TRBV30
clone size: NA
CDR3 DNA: TGTGCCTGGGGACAGGGAGGAGAGCAGTTCTTC
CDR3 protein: CAWGQGGEQFF

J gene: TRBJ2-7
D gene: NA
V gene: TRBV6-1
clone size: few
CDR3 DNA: TGTGCCAGCAGTGAAGTGGGCGGCTACGAGCAGTACTTC
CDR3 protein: CASSEVGGYEQYF

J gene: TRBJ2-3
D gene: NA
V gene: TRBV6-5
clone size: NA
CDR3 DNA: TGTGCCAGCAGACATGGCGGCCTAAGCACAGATACGCAGTATTTT
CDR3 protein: CASRHGGLSTDTQYF

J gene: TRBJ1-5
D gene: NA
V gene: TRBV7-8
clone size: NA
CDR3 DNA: TGTGCCAGCAGCTTAGCGGGGGCGGTTAATCAGCCCCAGCATTTT
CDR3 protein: CASSLAGAVNQPQHF

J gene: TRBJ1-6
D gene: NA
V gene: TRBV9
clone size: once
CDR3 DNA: TGTGCCAGCAGCTCCGGGACCGGTTCACCCCTCCACTTT
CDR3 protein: CASSSGTGSPLHF

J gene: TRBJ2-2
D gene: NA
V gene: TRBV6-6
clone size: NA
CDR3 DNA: TGTGCCAGCAAGGCCGGGGAGCTGTTTTTT
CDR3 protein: CASKAGELFF

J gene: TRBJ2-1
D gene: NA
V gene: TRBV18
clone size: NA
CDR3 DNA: TGTGCCAGCTCACCGGAGGGATCTTGGGGGTACAATGAGCAGTTCTTC
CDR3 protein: CASSPEGSWGYNEQFF

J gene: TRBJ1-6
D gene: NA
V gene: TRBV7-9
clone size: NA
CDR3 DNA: TGTGCCAGCAGCCTTATGGGGTCACCCCTCCACTTT
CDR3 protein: CASSLMGSPLHF

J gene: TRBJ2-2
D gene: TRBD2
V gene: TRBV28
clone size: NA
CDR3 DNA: TGTGCCAGCACCATTTTGAGGCCTCGCGGGGGGAATGCGAACACCGGGGAGCTGTTTTTT
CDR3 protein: CASTILRPRGGNANTGELFF

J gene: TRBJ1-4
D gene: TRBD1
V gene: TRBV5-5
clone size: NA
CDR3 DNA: TGTGCCAGCAGCTCCGGGACAGGGAGGGGAGAAAAACTGTTTTTT
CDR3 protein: CASSSGTGRGEKLFF

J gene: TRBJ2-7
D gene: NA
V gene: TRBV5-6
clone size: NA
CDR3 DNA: TGTGCCAGCAGGTGGGGGGACGGCTTATCCTACGAGCAGTACTTC
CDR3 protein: CASRWGDGLSYEQYF

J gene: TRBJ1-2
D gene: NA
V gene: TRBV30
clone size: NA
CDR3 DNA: TGTGCCTGGAGTGTAAGGGCATCCTTCTATGGCTACACCTTC
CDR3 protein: CAWSVRASFYGYTF

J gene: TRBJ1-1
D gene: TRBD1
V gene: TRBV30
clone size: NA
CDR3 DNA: TGTGCCTGGAGTGTGGACAGGGTTAATGAAGCTTTCTTT
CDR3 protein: CAWSVDRVNEAFF

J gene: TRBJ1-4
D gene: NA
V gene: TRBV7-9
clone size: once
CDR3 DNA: TGTGCCAGCAGCCAGACCCCCCCGACAGGTGGAAAACTGTTTTTT
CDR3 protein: CASSQTPPTGGKLFF

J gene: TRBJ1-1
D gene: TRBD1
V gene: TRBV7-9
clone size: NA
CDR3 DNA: TGTGCCAGCAGCTTAAGGACAGGGGCCGTTCTCCCCGAAGCTTTCTTT
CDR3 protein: CASSLRTGAVLPEAFF

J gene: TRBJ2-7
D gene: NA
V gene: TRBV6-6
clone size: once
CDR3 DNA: TGTGCCAGCAGTGGGGACGGCGGCTACGAGCAGTACTTC
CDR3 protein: CASSGDGGYEQYF

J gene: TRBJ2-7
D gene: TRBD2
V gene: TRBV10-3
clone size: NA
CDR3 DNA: TGTGCCATCAGTGAGTCCGGGACTATATACGAGCAGTACTTC
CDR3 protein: CAISESGTIYEQYF

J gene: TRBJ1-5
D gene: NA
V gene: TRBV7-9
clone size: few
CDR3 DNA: TGTGCCAGCAGCTTGACCAATCAGCCCCAGCATTTT
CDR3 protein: CASSLTNQPQHF

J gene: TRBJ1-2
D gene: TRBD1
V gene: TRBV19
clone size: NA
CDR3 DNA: TGTGCCAGTAGCCCGGGACAGGGGTATGGCTACACCTTC
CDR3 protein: CASSPGQGYGYTF

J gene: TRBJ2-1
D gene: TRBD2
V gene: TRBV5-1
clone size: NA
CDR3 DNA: TGCGCCAGCAGCTTAACACTAGCGGGCTCCTACAATGAGCAGTTCTTC
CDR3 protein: CASSLTLAGSYNEQFF

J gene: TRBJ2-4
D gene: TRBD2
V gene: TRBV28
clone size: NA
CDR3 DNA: TGTGCCAGCAGTTTAGTCGGGGGGGCGAACATTCAGTACTTC
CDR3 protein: CASSLVGGANIQYF

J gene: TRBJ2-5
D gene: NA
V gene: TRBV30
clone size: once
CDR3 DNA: TGTGCCTGGAGCTTGGGGACCGGGCCTCAAGAGACCCAGTACTTC
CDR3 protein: CAWSLGTGPQETQYF

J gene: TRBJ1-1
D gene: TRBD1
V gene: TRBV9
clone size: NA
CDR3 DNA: TGTGCCAGCAGCCCCGGGACAGGGGGAACTGAAGCTTTCTTT
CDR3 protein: CASSPGTGGTEAFF

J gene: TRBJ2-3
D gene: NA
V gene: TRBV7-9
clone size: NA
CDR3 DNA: TGTGCCAGCAGCTTTGAACCTTCCCGCACAGATACGCAGTATTTT
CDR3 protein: CASSFEPSRTDTQYF

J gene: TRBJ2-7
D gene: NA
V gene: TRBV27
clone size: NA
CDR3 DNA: TGTGCCAGCAGTTTAGGGACGGAGGTATCCTACGAGCAGTACTTC
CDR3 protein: CASSLGTEVSYEQYF

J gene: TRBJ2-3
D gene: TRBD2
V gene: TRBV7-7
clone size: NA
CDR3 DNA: TGTGCTAGCAGCGAGGGACTAGCTAGCACAGATACGCAGTATTTT
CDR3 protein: CASSEGLASTDTQYF

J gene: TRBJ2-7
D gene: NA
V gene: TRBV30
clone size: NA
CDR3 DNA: TGTGCCTGGAGTCTCGACAACCCGATCTACGAGCAGTACTTC
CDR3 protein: CAWSLDNPIYEQYF

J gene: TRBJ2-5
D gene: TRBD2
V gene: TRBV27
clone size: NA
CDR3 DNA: TGTGCCAGCAGTTTTGACACTAGCGGGAGACAAGAGACCCAGTACTTC
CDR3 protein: CASSFDTSGRQETQYF

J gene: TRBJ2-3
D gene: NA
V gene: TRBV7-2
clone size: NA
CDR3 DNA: TGTGCCAGCAGCAGGAATTCCCGGGCAGATACGCAGTATTTT
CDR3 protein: CASSRNSRADTQYF

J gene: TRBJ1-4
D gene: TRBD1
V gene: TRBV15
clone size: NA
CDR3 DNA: TGTGCCACCAGCATCTCAGGGGGGGAAAAACTGTTTTTT
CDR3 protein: CATSISGGEKLFF

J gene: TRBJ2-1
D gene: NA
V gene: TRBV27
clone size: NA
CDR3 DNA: TGTGCCAGCATCCCATCCGCAGGGGAGACGTACAATGAGCAGTTCTTC
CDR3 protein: CASIPSAGETYNEQFF

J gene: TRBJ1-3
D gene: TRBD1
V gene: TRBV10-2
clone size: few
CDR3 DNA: TGCGCCGGTAGACAGGGTCAACGAGGAAACACCATATATTTT
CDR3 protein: CAGRQGQRGNTIYF